This TCR beta chain is from a study of chemoradiotherapy in HPV16-positive cancers. Some clones are missing from TCRdb's copy, which holds only in-frame ones; the method was immunoSEQ multiplex PCR. The sample has tens of thousands of clones; roughly 66% are singletons. The V end was cut by 6 bases, the J end by 6 bases, with 15 bases between. The CDR3 has 14 residues. CDR1 MDHEN and CDR2 SYDVKM come from the germline V gene. This TCR came from a human donor with HPV-associated anogenital cancer. The chain recombines TRBV28 with TRBJ1-5; tentative D call: TRBD1 (6 bases). Sample collection occurred from a patient who underwent chemoradiotherapy. Written as DNA, the CDR3 is TGTGCCAGCAGGACCGACGGGGGCGGTCAGCCCCAGCATTTT. Its protein is CASRTDGGGQPQHF.